The T cell receptor beta chain described here comes from a study of T cells in Graves' hyperthyroidism and ophthalmopathy. Overall study context: Peripheral blood specimens were obtained at initial diagnosis, prior to any treatment. Findings and limits, study-wide: Researchers found most expanded thyroid clonotypes above 0.001 in blood as well.

CDR3 length equals 14 residues. Germline V gene sequence: CDR1 SGHVS, CDR2 FQNEAQ. The V and J ends lost 3 bases and 4 bases, in that order; junction bases with no gene match: 6. On the basis of clinical symptoms, serum thyroxine and TRAb, thyroid ultrasound and orbital computed tomography, diagnoses were made. This clonotype was detected ten times or more. Its matching antigen is unknown. Amplification of TCR beta CDR3 regions used RNA as the template. During a first-round RT-PCR of the TCR CDR3, the HTBI primer set was used. Via MiXCR, TCRdb re-called the multiplex PCR reads, giving one row per CDR3 protein. Of a few hundred thousand distinct CDR3 sequences listed, 13% to 15% are singletons.

Source material: blood. The chain combines TRBV7-8 with TRBJ2-7, with TRBD1 matching 7 bases. The sequence was collected from a young woman with Graves' ophthalmopathy. CDR3 sequence reads: CASSLRGGGYEQYF. In DNA form, the CDR3 reads TGTGCCAGCAGCTTGCGAGGGGGCGGATACGAGCAGTACTTC.